A single sample is the source of the 5 T cell receptor beta chains below, sequenced in a study of T cells after yellow fever vaccination. TCRdb reprocessed the 5' RACE reads via MiXCR and lists one record per CDR3 protein. This sample has 250,000 or so distinct CDR3 sequences, with roughly 6.8% found just once. Sample: CD4+ T cells sorted from PBMCs, taken on the day of the yellow fever booster vaccination. The receptors stem from a man aged 25-40 years who received the YFV17D yellow fever vaccine.

The gene calls are TRBV7-9 and TRBJ2-7, with TRBD1 matching 7 bases. J gave up 0 bases and V 5 bases, and 7 bases lay outside the gene matches. The CDR3 spans 15 residues. In germline, CDR1 is SEHNR, CDR2 FQNEAQ (reference sequence). The CDR3, as DNA: TGTGCCAGCAGCGCACAGGGGCCCCGCTCCTACGAGCAGTACTTC. Amino acids: CASSAQGPRSYEQYF.

The chain recombines TRBV20-1 with TRBJ2-1, with D perhaps being TRBD1 or TRBD2 (6 bases each). The CDR3 covers 15 residues. Germline V CDR1 and CDR2: DFQATT, SNEGSKA (reference sequence). The V end lost 1 base, the J end lost 12 bases, and 22 bases lay between the germline ends. CDR3 region: CSARVSGQRTEGQFF. In DNA form, the CDR3 reads TGCAGTGCTAGAGTATCGGGACAACGCACGGAGGGGCAGTTCTTC.

This clonotype was seen a handful of times. The genes are TRBV7-2 and TRBJ1-2; D gene unclear. This CDR3 contains 14 residues. V was trimmed by 4 bases and J by 5 bases, leaving 14 bases between them. CDR1 and CDR2 (germline): SGHTA, FQGNSA. CDR3 sequence (DNA): TGTGCCAGCAGCTCCCCCCCGGAACTATATGGCTACACCTTC. Translated: CASSSPPELYGYTF.

This clonotype came up many times. The chain couples TRBV12-3 or TRBV12-4 to TRBJ2-7, with D perhaps TRBD2 (5 bases). This CDR3 region has 13 residues. The V and J ends lost 2 bases and 7 bases respectively, with 12 bases between them. As DNA, the CDR3 is TGTGCCAGCAGTTTACGTGGGAGTGGTGAGCAGTACTTC. It codes for CASSLRGSGEQYF.

This clonotype was detected a few times. This CDR3 reads CASSIDRDTGELFF. CDR3 bases: TGTGCCAGCAGCATAGACAGGGACACCGGGGAGCTGTTTTTT. The chain has TRBV5-5 and TRBJ2-2, with 7 bases that match TRBD1. This CDR3 is built from 14 residues. Germline CDR1 reads SGHKS; CDR2 reads YYEKEE (reference sequence). J lost 3 bases, V lost 4 bases, and 3 bases had no gene match.